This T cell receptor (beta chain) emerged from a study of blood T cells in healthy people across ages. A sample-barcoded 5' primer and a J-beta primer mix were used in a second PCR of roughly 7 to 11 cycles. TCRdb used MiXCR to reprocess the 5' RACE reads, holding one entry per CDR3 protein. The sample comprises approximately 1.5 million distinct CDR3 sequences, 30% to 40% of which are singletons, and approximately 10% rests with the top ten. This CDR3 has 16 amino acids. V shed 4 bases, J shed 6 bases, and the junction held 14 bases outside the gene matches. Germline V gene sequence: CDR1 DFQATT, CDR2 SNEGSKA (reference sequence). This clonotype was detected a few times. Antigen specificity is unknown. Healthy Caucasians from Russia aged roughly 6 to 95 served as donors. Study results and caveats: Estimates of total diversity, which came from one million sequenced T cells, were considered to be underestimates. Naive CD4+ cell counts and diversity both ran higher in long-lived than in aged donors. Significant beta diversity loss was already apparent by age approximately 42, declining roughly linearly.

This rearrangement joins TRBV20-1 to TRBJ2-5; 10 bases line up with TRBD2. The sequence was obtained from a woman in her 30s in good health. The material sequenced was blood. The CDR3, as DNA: TGCAGTGCTAAGGGGAGCGGGGGGGCCGTCGTGAAGACCCAGTACTTC. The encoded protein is CSAKGSGGAVVKTQYF.